This TCR beta chain is drawn from a study of a mutant IDH1 vaccine in newly diagnosed glioma. The CDR3 consists of 15 residues. V shed 4 bases and J 4 bases; nucleotides not matched to a gene: 9. The V gene's germline CDR1 is GTSNPN and CDR2 SVGIG (reference sequence). Time point indicated: week 11, during vaccination. The investigators gave 300 ug of mutant IDH1 20-mer peptide in each vaccine dose, together with topical imiquimod. As regards this clone: Its target is unknown.

TCRdb's table, derived via immunoSEQ multiplex PCR, lists solely in-frame clones and lacks some. The sample records 57,000 or so clones, less than 85% being singletons. The V and J genes are TRBV30 and TRBJ2-2; 7 bases align to TRBD2. This TCR came from a man between 25 and 39 years old with glioma. Sequencing used PBMCs, obtained from a glioma patient whose treatment included an IDH1 peptide vaccine. For the CDR3, the DNA is TGTGCCTGGACTGGGGGGGGAGCTCGCACCGGGGAGCTGTTTTTT. It codes for CAWTGGGARTGELFF.